Below are 32 T cell receptor beta chains sequenced from a single sample in a study of T cell responses to AZD1222 COVID-19 vaccine. Produced via immunoSEQ multiplex PCR; TCRdb's table is partial and in-frame only. The sample holds over 120,000 clones, 85% to 90% seen once. Material: peripheral blood, obtained on day 0 of AZD1222 vaccination. The receptors were sampled from an adult in good health.

V usage is TRBV4-2 and J usage is TRBJ1-6; 8 nucleotides agree with TRBD1. Germline V gene data show CDR1 as LGHNA and CDR2 as YNFKEQ. This CDR3 comprises 16 residues. Germline trimming cut 0 bases from V and 7 bases from J; bases unmatched to any gene: 5. CDR3 bases: TGTGCCAGCAGCCAAGATAGGACAGGGACCAATTCACCCCTCCACTTT. Its translation: CASSQDRTGTNSPLHF.

The chain links TRBV18 to TRBJ1-2; 8 bases agree with TRBD1. This CDR3 contains 15 residues. J gave up 7 bases and V 3 bases, and 10 bases lay outside the gene matches. The germline CDR1 and CDR2 sequences are KGHSH and LQKENI. CDR3 coding DNA: TGTGCCAGCTCACCCCTAGGGACAGGACTCCTTGGCTACACCTTC. This codes for CASSPLGTGLLGYTF.

This chain connects TRBV2 to TRBJ2-3, with 15 bases matching TRBD2. V was clipped by 6 bases and J by 1 base; unmatched bases: 5. The CDR3 loop spans 17 amino acids. CDR1 and CDR2 from the germline V gene are SNHLY and FYNNEI. The CDR3, as DNA: TGTGCCAGCAGGGGACTAGCGGGGGGCAGGGGCACAGATACGCAGTATTTT. This translates into CASRGLAGGRGTDTQYF. Complete variable domain (other parts from reference TRBV2 and TRBJ2-3): EPEVTQTPSHQVTQMGQEVILRCVPISNHLYFYWYRQILGQKVEFLVSFYNNEISEKSEIFDDQFSVERPDGSNFTLKIRSTKLEDSAMYFCASRGLAGGRGTDTQYFGPGTRLTVL.

The rearrangement links TRBV18 to TRBJ1-4; 10 bases map to TRBD1. The length of the CDR3 is 15 residues. Germline V gene sequence: CDR1 KGHSH, CDR2 LQKENI. Trimming at V came to 4 bases and at J to 7 bases, leaving 6 bases not matched to a gene. The CDR3 nucleotides read TGTGCCAGCTCACGAACGGGACAGGGGTTTGAAAAACTGTTTTTT. This encodes CASSRTGQGFEKLFF.

The CDR3 bases are TGTGCCAGTAGTCAGGGCAGGGGAGGATCCACTGAAGCTTTCTTT. The encoded protein is CASSQGRGGSTEAFF. The chain employs TRBV19 and TRBJ1-1; D possibly corresponds to TRBD1 (6 bases). This CDR3 is built from 15 residues. Trimming left V 5 bases short and J 4 bases short, with 17 bases between. The V gene's germline CDR1 is LNHDA and CDR2 SQIVND (reference sequence).

The J gene is TRBJ1-1, the V gene TRBV5-1, with D hard to call. Germline V gives CDR1 SGHRS, CDR2 YFSETQ. The germline V and J ends were trimmed by 2 bases and 10 bases, with 9 bases remaining between them. The CDR3 totals 11 residues. The CDR3 region is CASSLDQTAFF. CDR3 nucleotides: TGCGCCAGCAGCTTAGACCAGACAGCTTTCTTT.

The J gene is TRBJ1-1, the V gene TRBV2; D remains unclear. In germline, CDR1 is SNHLY, CDR2 FYNNEI. The length of the CDR3 is 13 residues. The germline V and J ends were trimmed by 8 bases and 1 base, with 11 bases remaining between them. The CDR3 coding sequence is TGTGCCAGCCCCTTGCGGGAGAACACTGAAGCTTTCTTT. This gives the protein CASPLRENTEAFF.

This clone came up a few times. The gene calls are TRBV18 and TRBJ1-2; TRBD1 might be the D (5 bases). The ends were cut back, 6 bases at V and 4 bases at J, with 18 bases in the middle. This CDR3 spans 15 amino acids. Germline V gene data show CDR1 as KGHSH and CDR2 as LQKENI. The CDR3, as DNA: TGTGCCAGCTCGCCTAAGGGAGGGGATGGCTATGGCTACACCTTC. This codes for CASSPKGGDGYGYTF.

V and J are TRBV30 and TRBJ1-5; a possible D gene is TRBD1 (6 bases). This CDR3 is built from 14 residues. V lost 5 bases to trimming and J lost 0 bases, with 11 bases between them. CDR1 is GTSNPN, CDR2 SVGIG, per germline (reference sequence). DNA of the CDR3: TGTGCCTGGTCCGGACAGTATAGCAATCAGCCCCAGCATTTT. Encoded protein: CAWSGQYSNQPQHF.

The chain couples TRBV18 to TRBJ1-5; D unresolved. Per the germline V gene, CDR1 is KGHSH and CDR2 is LQKENI. Trimming removed 4 bases at V and 0 bases at J, with 13 bases between. This CDR3 is 16 amino acids long. The CDR3 coding sequence is TGTGCCAGCTCACGGGGTACAGTCAGTAGCAATCAGCCCCAGCATTTT. Encoded protein: CASSRGTVSSNQPQHF.

This clone was seen once. This sequence joins TRBV18 and TRBJ1-1; no clear D. This CDR3 comprises 17 residues. CDR1 is KGHSH, CDR2 LQKENI, per germline. The V gene lost 5 bases and the J gene lost 0 bases, with 19 bases spanning the gap. The CDR3 coding sequence is TGTGCCAGCTCATCAGGTTCTCGGTCCGCTCTGAACACTGAAGCTTTCTTT. Encoded protein: CASSSGSRSALNTEAFF. The full variable domain, its missing parts supplied by reference TRBV18 and TRBJ1-1, is NAGVMQNPRHLVRRRGQEARLRCSPMKGHSHVYWYRQLPEEGLKFMVYLQKENIIDESGMPKERFSAEFPKEGPSILRIQQVVRGDSAAYFCASSSGSRSALNTEAFFGQGTRLTVV.

The chain couples TRBV9 to TRBJ1-6; D is ambiguous. Germline V gene sequence: CDR1 SGDLS, CDR2 YYNGEE. The V gene lost 0 bases and the J gene lost 9 bases, with 7 bases spanning the gap. The CDR3 is 13 amino acids. The CDR3 loop is CASSVAAGSPLHF. The CDR3 bases are TGTGCCAGCAGCGTAGCTGCAGGTTCACCCCTCCACTTT.

The gene calls are TRBV12-3 or TRBV12-4 and TRBJ1-5; TRBD1 might be the D (5 bases). The V end was cut by 5 bases, the J end by 2 bases, with 7 bases between. CDR3 length: 13 amino acids. CDR3: CASSMGGNQPQHF. The CDR3 region has the DNA TGTGCCAGCAGTATGGGGGGCAATCAGCCCCAGCATTTT.

This clone showed up just once. The chain is built from TRBV6-5 and TRBJ1-2, with D possibly being TRBD1 (5 bases). Trimming cost V 7 bases and J 0 bases, with 15 bases left between them. The germline V gene encodes CDR1 MNHEY and CDR2 SVGAGI. The CDR3 is 15 amino acids. CDR3 protein: CASISPAGANYGYTF. CDR3 coding DNA: TGTGCCAGCATTTCGCCGGCGGGGGCTAACTATGGCTACACCTTC.

The chain links TRBV30 to TRBJ2-5; 11 bases align to TRBD2. V lost 3 bases, J lost 5 bases, and 5 bases stayed unmatched. Germline values: CDR1 GTSNPN, CDR2 SVGIG (reference sequence). The CDR3 is 14 residues long. The CDR3 DNA reads TGTGCCTGGAGGCTAGCGGGAGGTGTGGAGACCCAGTACTTC. It yields the protein CAWRLAGGVETQYF.

The gene calls are TRBV5-1 and TRBJ1-3; D is unclear. The CDR3 spans 14 residues. Germline loops: CDR1 SGHRS, CDR2 YFSETQ. Trimming shortened V by 0 bases and J by 4 bases, and 8 bases separated the two germline ends. The CDR3: CASSLEGRGNTIYF. The DNA for the CDR3 is TGCGCCAGCAGCTTGGAAGGGCGGGGAAACACCATATATTTT. Full variable domain (outside the CDR3, taken from reference TRBV5-1 and TRBJ1-3): KAGVTQTPRYLIKTRGQQVTLSCSPISGHRSVSWYQQTPGQGLQFLFEYFSETQRNKGNFPGRFSGRQFSNSRSEMNVSTLELGDSALYLCASSLEGRGNTIYFGEGSWLTVV.

The V and J genes are TRBV6-2 or TRBV6-3 and TRBJ1-2; a weak D match, TRBD1 (6 bases). The CDR3 length is 14 residues. Between the trimmed V and J ends, which lost 6 bases and 4 bases, there was a span of 15 bases. Per germline, CDR1 MNHEY and CDR2 SVGEGT. As DNA, the CDR3 is TGTGCCAGCAGCCTACAGGGATCGGGCTATGGCTACACCTTC. This sequence encodes CASSLQGSGYGYTF.

The V call is TRBV19, the J call TRBJ2-3; TRBD2 matches 12 bases. The ends lost 5 bases at V and 2 bases at J; junction bases unmatched: 8. Germline CDR1 is LNHDA and CDR2 is SQIVND (reference sequence). This CDR3 has 17 residues. CDR3 region: CASSSILAGGYTDTQYF. The CDR3 nucleotides are TGTGCCAGTAGTTCCATACTAGCGGGGGGCTACACAGATACGCAGTATTTT.

This clone has just a few counts. V gene TRBV18 combines with J gene TRBJ2-1; unclear D gene. This CDR3 has 14 amino acids. The V end lost 8 bases, the J end lost 4 bases, and 15 bases lay between the germline ends. Germline V lookup: CDR1 KGHSH, CDR2 LQKENI. The CDR3 sequence is CASQELDGYNEQFF. CDR3 coding DNA: TGTGCCAGCCAAGAGTTAGATGGGTACAATGAGCAGTTCTTC.

The chain couples TRBV6-2 or TRBV6-3 to TRBJ1-1; the D gene is possibly TRBD1 (5 bases). Germline-derived CDR1 and CDR2 are MNHEY and SVGEGT. V dropped 5 bases and J dropped 4 bases, with 8 bases sitting between them. The length of the CDR3 is 12 residues. The CDR3 spells CASSKTVTEAFF. In DNA, the CDR3 is TGTGCCAGCAGTAAGACAGTCACTGAAGCTTTCTTT.

This clone was detected only a few times. The chain employs TRBV7-2 and TRBJ2-1; the D gene is possibly TRBD2 (5 bases). The germline CDR1 and CDR2 sequences are SGHTA and FQGNSA. This CDR3 is 14 amino acids long. The ends were cut back, 5 bases at V and 4 bases at J, with 12 bases in the middle. The CDR3 here is CASSGFDYYNEQFF. The CDR3 bases are TGTGCCAGCAGCGGTTTCGACTATTACAATGAGCAGTTCTTC.

V usage is TRBV3-1 (or the pseudogene TRBV3-2) and J usage is TRBJ1-5; 7 bases match TRBD1. Per germline, CDR1 LGHDT and CDR2 YNNKEL (reference sequence). J was trimmed by 4 bases and V by 3 bases; bases with no gene match: 3. The CDR3 runs to 14 residues. CDR3: CASSHTGVNQPQHF. Written as DNA, the CDR3 is TGTGCCAGCAGCCACACAGGGGTTAATCAGCCCCAGCATTTT.

The V and J genes are TRBV19 and TRBJ1-4, with unresolved D. The V and J ends lost 4 bases and 8 bases respectively, with 14 bases between them. Germline lookup yields CDR1 LNHDA and CDR2 SQIVND (reference sequence). The CDR3 contains 14 residues. CDR3 residues: CASSSFSLGEKLFF. CDR3 nucleotide sequence: TGTGCCAGTAGTAGTTTTTCTCTTGGGGAAAAACTGTTTTTT.

V is TRBV6-1 and J is TRBJ1-1; D is perhaps TRBD1 (5 bases). Germline CDR1 and CDR2: MNHNS and SASEGT. Trimming pared 6 bases from V and 0 bases from J, leaving 11 bases between. There are 14 residues in the CDR3. CDR3: CASRKQELNTEAFF. The CDR3 bases are TGTGCCAGCAGGAAACAGGAATTGAACACTGAAGCTTTCTTT.

This chain joins TRBV19 and TRBJ1-5; 8 positions match TRBD1. This CDR3 is built from 13 residues. From germline, CDR1 is LNHDA and CDR2 SQIVND (reference sequence). Germline trimming cut 9 bases from V and 6 bases from J; bases unmatched to any gene: 7. The CDR3 nucleotides read TGTGCCAGCAACAGGGGGTCAAGTCAGCCCCAGCATTTT. It is translated as CASNRGSSQPQHF.

The chain uses TRBV7-9 and TRBJ2-5; D is unresolved. This CDR3 is built from 13 residues. Germline V gene lookup returns CDR1 SEHNR and CDR2 FQNEAQ (reference sequence). The V gene lost 2 bases and the J gene lost 0 bases, with 4 bases spanning the gap. CDR3 nucleotides: TGTGCCAGCAGCTTACTCGACCAAGAGACCCAGTACTTC. This translates into CASSLLDQETQYF.

The CDR3 loop is CASSQPTGGENTGELFF. CDR3 bases: TGCGCCAGCAGCCAACCGACAGGGGGTGAGAACACCGGGGAGCTGTTTTTT. The chain joins TRBV5-1 to TRBJ2-2, with 9 positions matching TRBD1. CDR3 length equals 17 residues. The V gene end was trimmed by 4 bases and the J gene end by 1 base; junction bases not matched to a gene: 8. The germline V gene encodes CDR1 SGHRS and CDR2 YFSETQ.

The table lists this clone with a few counts. V is TRBV15 and J is TRBJ1-5, with D uncertain. Trimming pared 3 bases from V and 8 bases from J, leaving 11 bases between. Germline CDR1 is LNHNV and CDR2 is YYDKDF (reference sequence). CDR3 size: 13 residues. The DNA of the CDR3 is TGTGCCACCAGCAGGGACGCGGGAGAGCCCCAGCATTTT. Its translation is CATSRDAGEPQHF.

V is TRBV5-6 and J is TRBJ2-2; TRBD2 aligns across 8 bases. The CDR3 contains 16 residues. Germline V gene data show CDR1 as SGHDT and CDR2 as YYEEEE. The junction had 14 bases not matched to a gene; V was cut back by 5 bases and J by 8 bases. The CDR3 DNA is TGTGCCAGCAGACCGACCGGGAGGGCCTTGAGTGGGGAGCTGTTTTTT. Its protein product is CASRPTGRALSGELFF.

The genes are TRBV5-1 and TRBJ1-2; D gene unclear. The V gene lost 1 base and the J gene lost 4 bases, with 8 bases spanning the gap. Germline CDR1 SGHRS, CDR2 YFSETQ. The CDR3 is 13 residues long. CDR3 in DNA: TGCGCCAGCAGCTTGCAGGACCGCTATGGCTACACCTTC. Translation: CASSLQDRYGYTF. Full variable domain (outside the CDR3, taken from reference TRBV5-1 and TRBJ1-2): KAGVTQTPRYLIKTRGQQVTLSCSPISGHRSVSWYQQTPGQGLQFLFEYFSETQRNKGNFPGRFSGRQFSNSRSEMNVSTLELGDSALYLCASSLQDRYGYTFGSGTRLTVV.

The chain employs TRBV13 and TRBJ1-2; 8 nucleotides align to TRBD1. V gave up 3 bases and J gave up 4 bases; unmatched junction bases: 16. Germline lookup yields CDR1 PRHDT and CDR2 FYEKMQ (reference sequence). The CDR3 runs to 18 residues. As DNA, the CDR3 is TGTGCCAGCAGCTTTCCTGTCCCGACAGGGGTAGAAGGCTATGGCTACACCTTC. It yields the protein CASSFPVPTGVEGYGYTF.

The chain recombines TRBV14 with TRBJ1-2; D might be TRBD1 (5 bases). Germline assignment: CDR1 SGHDN and CDR2 FVKESK. Trimming took 4 bases from V and 2 from J, leaving 14 bases between them. The CDR3 contains 15 residues. CDR3 sequence: CASSPWGGGNYGYTF. The CDR3 DNA follows: TGTGCCAGCAGCCCTTGGGGGGGAGGCAACTATGGCTACACCTTC.